A single count supports the clone carrying this TCR beta chain. Its target is not known. The sample belongs to a study of cytomegalovirus exposure and HLA in healthy donors. General observations from the study: One cluster of highly shared sequence variants probably arose as a sequencing artifact.

V shed 5 bases, J shed 7 bases, and the junction held 8 bases outside the gene matches. CDR3 length: 15 residues. The V gene's germline CDR1 is SGHAT and CDR2 FQNNGV. A multiplex PCR was run with 60 Vbeta primers and 13 Jbeta primers. Sequenced by immunoSEQ multiplex PCR; TCRdb stores in-frame clones only, minus some. The table shows about 170,000 clones, with 80% to 90% occurring only once. The gene calls are TRBV11-2 and TRBJ2-1, with TRBD2 matching over 10 bases. This TCR was recovered from a woman between 18 and 29 years old in good health and CMV-seronegative. Sequencing was done on a sample of PBMCs. CDR3 nucleotides: TGTGCCAGCAGCCGACAAGCGGGAGGGCCGAATGAGCAGTTCTTC. Translation: CASSRQAGGPNEQFF.